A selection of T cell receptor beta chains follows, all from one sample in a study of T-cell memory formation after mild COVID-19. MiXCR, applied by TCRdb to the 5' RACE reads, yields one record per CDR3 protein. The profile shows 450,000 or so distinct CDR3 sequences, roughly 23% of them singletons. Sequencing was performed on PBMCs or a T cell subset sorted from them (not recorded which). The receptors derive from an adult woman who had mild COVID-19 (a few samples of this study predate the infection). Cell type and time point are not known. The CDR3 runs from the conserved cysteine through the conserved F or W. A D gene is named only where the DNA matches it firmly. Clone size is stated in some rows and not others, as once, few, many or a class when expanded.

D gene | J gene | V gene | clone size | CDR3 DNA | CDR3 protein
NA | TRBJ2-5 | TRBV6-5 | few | TGTGCCAGCAGCTCCGGGACTGAAAATTGGAAGACCCAGTACTTC | CASSSGTENWKTQYF
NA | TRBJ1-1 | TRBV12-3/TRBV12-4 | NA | TGTGCCAGCAGCCCTGGACCCCACGGGACTGAAGCTTTCTTT | CASSPGPHGTEAFF
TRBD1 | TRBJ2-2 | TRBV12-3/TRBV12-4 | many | TGTGCCAGCAGCCCGGGACAGGGAATCACCGGGGAGCTGTTTTTT | CASSPGQGITGELFF
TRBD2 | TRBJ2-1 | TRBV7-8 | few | TGTGCCAGCAGCCGTCGCTTCGGCGGGGGGGCCAACAATGAGCAGTTCTTC | CASSRRFGGGANNEQFF
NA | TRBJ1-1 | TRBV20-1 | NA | TGCAGTGCTAGAGTTGGGGGGGGGACTGAAGCTTTCTTT | CSARVGGGTEAFF
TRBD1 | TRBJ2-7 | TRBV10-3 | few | TGTGCCATCAGATGGGACAGTGGATACGAGCAGTACTTC | CAIRWDSGYEQYF
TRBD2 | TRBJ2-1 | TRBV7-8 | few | TGTGCCAGCAGCCCAGCGAGTGGACTAGTATATGAGCAGTTCTTC | CASSPASGLVYEQFF
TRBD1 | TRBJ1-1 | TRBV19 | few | TGTGCCAGTAGTATGGACAGGGGAAGCACTGAAGCTTTCTTT | CASSMDRGSTEAFF
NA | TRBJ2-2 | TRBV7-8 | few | TGTGCCAGCAGCTTAGCAGCGGCCGGGGAGCTGTTTTTT | CASSLAAAGELFF
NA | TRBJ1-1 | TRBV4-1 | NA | TGCGCCAGCAGCCAAGAACCGGGGGCGAGTACTGAAGCTTTCTTT | CASSQEPGASTEAFF
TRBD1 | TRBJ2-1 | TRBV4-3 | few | TGCGCCAGCAGCCAAGGTTGGACAGGGAACTCCTACAATGAGCAGTTCTTC | CASSQGWTGNSYNEQFF
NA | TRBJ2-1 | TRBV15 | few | TGTGCCACCAGCGAACGGACGGGGTGGGAGCAGTTCTTC | CATSERTGWEQFF
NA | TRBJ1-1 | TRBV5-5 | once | TGTGCCAGCAGCTTGGTATACGGGAACACTGAAGCTTTCTTT | CASSLVYGNTEAFF
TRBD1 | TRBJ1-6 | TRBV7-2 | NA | TGTGCCAGCAGCGCCAAGACCCGGGACAGGGTTTCCTATAATTCACCCCTCCACTTT | CASSAKTRDRVSYNSPLHF
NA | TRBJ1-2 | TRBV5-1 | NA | TGCGCCAGCAGCCCCGGGGAGCTCCCCTATGGCTACACCTTC | CASSPGELPYGYTF
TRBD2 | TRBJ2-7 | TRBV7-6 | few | TGTGCCAGCAGCCCCTGGACTAGCGGGTCCCCCTACGAGCAGTACTTC | CASSPWTSGSPYEQYF
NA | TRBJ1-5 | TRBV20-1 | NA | TGCAGTGCTTCTCTCAGGGGACGATATAGCAATCAGCCCCAGCATTTT | CSASLRGRYSNQPQHF
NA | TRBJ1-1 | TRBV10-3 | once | TGTGCCATCAGCTCCCAGACGGGAGTGAACACTGAAGCTTTCTTT | CAISSQTGVNTEAFF
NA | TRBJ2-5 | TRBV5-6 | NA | TGTGCCAGCAGCCGGGGGGCAACTCAAGAGACCCAGTACTTC | CASSRGATQETQYF
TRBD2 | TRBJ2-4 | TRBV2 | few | TGTGCCAGCAGTCCGGGACTAGCGGACTTCATTCAGTACTTC | CASSPGLADFIQYF
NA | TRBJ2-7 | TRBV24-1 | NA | TGTGCCACCAGTGACGGAGACACCTACGAGCAGTACTTC | CATSDGDTYEQYF
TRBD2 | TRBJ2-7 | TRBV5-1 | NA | TGCGCCAGCAGCTGGCCTCGACTAGCGGGGAGCGGGGGTGAACTCTACGAGCAGTACTTC | CASSWPRLAGSGGELYEQYF
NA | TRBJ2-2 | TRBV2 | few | TGTGCCAGCAGTGAGGGAGGCTGGGGGGCCTACGGGGAGCTGTTTTTT | CASSEGGWGAYGELFF
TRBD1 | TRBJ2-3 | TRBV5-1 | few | TGTGCCAGCAGTTTAGGGACAGTCTTCACAGATACGCAGTATTTT | CASSLGTVFTDTQYF
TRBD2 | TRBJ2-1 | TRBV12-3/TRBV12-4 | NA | TGTGCCAGCAGTTTAATTCCGAGACTAGCGGGAGGAGGCAATGAGCAGTTCTTC | CASSLIPRLAGGGNEQFF
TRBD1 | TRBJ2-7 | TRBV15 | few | TGTGCCACCAGCAGAGATAGGACAGGGGTATCCTACGAGCAGTACTTC | CATSRDRTGVSYEQYF
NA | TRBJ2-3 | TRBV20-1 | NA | TGCAGTGCTAGCGAGACTAGAAACACAGATACGCAGTATTTT | CSASETRNTDTQYF
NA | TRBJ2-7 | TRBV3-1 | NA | TGTGCCAGCAGCCAAGGCCAGAGGCACGAGCAGTACTTC | CASSQGQRHEQYF
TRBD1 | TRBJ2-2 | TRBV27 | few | TGTGCCAGCAGTCACCCCTGGGACAGTGCTGGGGAGCTGTTTTTT | CASSHPWDSAGELFF
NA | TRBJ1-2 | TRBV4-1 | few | TGCGCCAGCAGCCAAGAGGGGAGTCTCTATGGCTACACCTTC | CASSQEGSLYGYTF
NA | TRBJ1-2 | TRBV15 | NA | TGTGCCACCAGCCCGGATCTAGGGGGCTATGGCTACACCTTC | CATSPDLGGYGYTF
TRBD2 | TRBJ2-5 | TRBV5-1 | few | TGCGCCAGCAGTTGGGAGGGCCGGCGGGAGACCCAGTACTTC | CASSWEGRRETQYF
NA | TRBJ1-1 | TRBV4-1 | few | TGCGCCAGCAGCCAAGAGTCCGCGGGCCGGACTGAAGCTTTCTTT | CASSQESAGRTEAFF
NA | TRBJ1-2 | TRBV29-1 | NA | TGCAGCGTCTCCCGTGGGGGCGATGGCTACACCTTC | CSVSRGGDGYTF
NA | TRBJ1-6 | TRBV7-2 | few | TGTGCCAGCAGCTTATCCGGACCCCCACTAGGTTCACCCCTCCACTTT | CASSLSGPPLGSPLHF
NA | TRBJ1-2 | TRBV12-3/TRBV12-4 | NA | TGTGCCAGCAGCCTCACAGACACTAACTATGGCTACACCTTC | CASSLTDTNYGYTF
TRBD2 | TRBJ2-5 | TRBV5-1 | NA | TGCGCCAGCAGCCCTAAGACTAGCGGAGAGACCCAGTACTTC | CASSPKTSGETQYF
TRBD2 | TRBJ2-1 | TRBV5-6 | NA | TGTGCCAGCAGCTTGGAGCCAGCGGGGGGAAACTATGAGCAGTTCTTC | CASSLEPAGGNYEQFF
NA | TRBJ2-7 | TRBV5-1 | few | TGCGCCAGCAGCGGCGCAGGCTCCTACGAGCAGTACTTC | CASSGAGSYEQYF
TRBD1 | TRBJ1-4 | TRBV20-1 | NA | TGCAGTGCTAGTCTCAGGACAGGGAGTTATGAAAAACTGTTTTTT | CSASLRTGSYEKLFF
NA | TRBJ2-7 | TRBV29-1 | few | TGCAGCGTTTCCACAATATTGACCTACGAGCAGTACTTC | CSVSTILTYEQYF
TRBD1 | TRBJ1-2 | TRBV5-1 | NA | TGCGCCAGCAGCCTAACCGACAGGGTTAACTATGGCTACACCTTC | CASSLTDRVNYGYTF
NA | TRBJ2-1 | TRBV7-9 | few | TGTGCCAGCAGCTTTGAAGGGGGCTACAATGAGCAGTTCTTC | CASSFEGGYNEQFF
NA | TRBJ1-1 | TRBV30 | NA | TGTGCCTGGAGTGTCCAAGGTAGGACCGCCACTGAAGCTTTCTTT | CAWSVQGRTATEAFF
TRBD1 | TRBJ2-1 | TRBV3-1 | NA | TGTGCCAGCAGCCAAGGACAGGGGTGGAATGAGCAGTTCTTC | CASSQGQGWNEQFF
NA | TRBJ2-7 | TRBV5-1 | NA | TGCGCCAGCCGCAGCTGGGTCGGGGTAAGACGCGAGCAGTACTTC | CASRSWVGVRREQYF
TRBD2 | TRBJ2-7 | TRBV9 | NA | TGTGCCAGCAGCGTGGAACTAGCGCCCGCCTACGAGCAGTACTTC | CASSVELAPAYEQYF
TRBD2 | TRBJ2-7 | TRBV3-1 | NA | TGTGCCAGCGAAGGGAGGGGCAGGACCGAGCAGTACTTC | CASEGRGRTEQYF
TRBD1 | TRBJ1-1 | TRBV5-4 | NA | TGTGCCAGCAGCTTCTTCGGACAGGTGAACACTGAAGCTTTCTTT | CASSFFGQVNTEAFF
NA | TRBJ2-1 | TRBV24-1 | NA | TGTGCCACCAGTGACGGGAGTTTATACAATGAGCAGTTCTTC | CATSDGSLYNEQFF
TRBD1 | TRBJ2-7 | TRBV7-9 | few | TGTGCCAGCAGCTTGGGGCCCGGGACAGGGGAATCCGAGCAGTACTTC | CASSLGPGTGESEQYF
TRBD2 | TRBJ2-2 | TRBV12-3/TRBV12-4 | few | TGTGCCAGCAGGACCTTAGCGGGGTCGAACACCGGGGAGCTGTTTTTT | CASRTLAGSNTGELFF
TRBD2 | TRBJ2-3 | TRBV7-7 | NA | TGTGCCAGCAGCTCCTCTAGCGGGGGGTCCTCTACGCAGTATTTT | CASSSSSGGSSTQYF
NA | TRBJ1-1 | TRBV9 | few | TGTGCCAGCAGCGCACAGCCGACAGGGAACACTGAAGCTTTCTTT | CASSAQPTGNTEAFF
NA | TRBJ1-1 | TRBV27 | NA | TGTGCCAGCAGTTTTCTAGGGGTAACCCTGAACACTGAAGCTTTCTTT | CASSFLGVTLNTEAFF